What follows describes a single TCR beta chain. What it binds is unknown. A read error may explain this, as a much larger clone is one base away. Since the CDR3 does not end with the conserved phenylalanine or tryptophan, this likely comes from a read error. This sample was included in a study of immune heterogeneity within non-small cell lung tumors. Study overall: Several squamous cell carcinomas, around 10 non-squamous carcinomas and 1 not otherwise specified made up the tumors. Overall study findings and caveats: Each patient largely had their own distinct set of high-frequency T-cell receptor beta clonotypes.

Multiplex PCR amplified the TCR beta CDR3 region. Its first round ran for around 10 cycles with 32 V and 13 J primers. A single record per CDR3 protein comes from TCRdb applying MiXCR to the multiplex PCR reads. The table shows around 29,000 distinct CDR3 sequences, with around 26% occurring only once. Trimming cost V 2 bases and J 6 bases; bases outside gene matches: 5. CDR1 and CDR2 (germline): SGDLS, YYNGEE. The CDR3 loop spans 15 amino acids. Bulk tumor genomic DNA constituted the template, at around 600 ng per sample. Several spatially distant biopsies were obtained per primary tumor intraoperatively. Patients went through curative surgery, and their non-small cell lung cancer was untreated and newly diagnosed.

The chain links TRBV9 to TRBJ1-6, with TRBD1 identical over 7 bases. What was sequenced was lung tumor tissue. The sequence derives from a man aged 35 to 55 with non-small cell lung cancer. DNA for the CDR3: TGTGCCAGCAGCGTGAAGGCAGGGGGTAATTCACCCCTCCACTCT. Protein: CASSVKAGGNSPLHS.